Listed below are T cell receptor beta chains from one sample, sequenced in a study of blood T cell repertoires in COVID-19. Data came from immunoSEQ multiplex PCR; TCRdb stores just in-frame clones and leaves some out. The sample shows 150,000 to 200,000 clones, 80% to 90% of them seen only once. The sample taken for sequencing was peripheral blood. The receptors stem from a man aged 60-69 years with acute or convalescent COVID-19. Each CDR3 is given with its conserved first and last residue. A D gene is named only where the DNA matches it firmly. Rows give clone size only sometimes, using once, few, many, or a class for an expanded clone.

.,TRBV28,TRBJ2-7,TRBD1,TGTGCCAGCAGCCTTACGTCGACAGGGACCTACGAGCAGTACTTC,CASSLTSTGTYEQYF
.,TRBV3-1/TRBV3-2,TRBJ1-5,TRBD1,TGTGCCAGCAGCCAAGGGTCTCGACAGGGTAATCAGCCCCAGCATTTT,CASSQGSRQGNQPQHF
.,TRBV7-9,TRBJ2-2,.,TGTGCCAGCAGCCAAAGGGTCGCAGGGGCCGGGGAGCTGTTTTTT,CASSQRVAGAGELFF
.,TRBV5-1,TRBJ1-1,.,TGCGCCAGCAGCTTCGGAACAGTTAACACTGAAGCTTTCTTT,CASSFGTVNTEAFF
.,TRBV6-5,TRBJ1-2,.,TGTGCCAGCAGTTACCTCGGGATCGGGGGCTACACCTTC,CASSYLGIGGYTF
.,TRBV4-1,TRBJ1-1,.,TGCGCCAGCAGCCTAGTATTACTGGCCCTCTACCCCGGGGGCACTGAAGCTTTCTTT,CASSLVLLALYPGGTEAFF
once,TRBV30,TRBJ1-1,TRBD1,TGTGCCTGGAGTGTCGGGACAGGGACTGAAGCTTTCTTT,CAWSVGTGTEAFF
.,TRBV14,TRBJ1-2,.,TGTGCCAGCAGCCAAGGACAGAAATTTATGGCTTCCACCTTC,CASSQGQKFMASTF
once,TRBV24-1,TRBJ1-4,TRBD1,TGTGCCACCAGTGATCGGGACAGGGAGACAGGGGATGAAAAACTGTTTTTT,CATSDRDRETGDEKLFF
.,TRBV4-1,TRBJ2-3,TRBD1,TGCGCCAGCAGCCAAGATGGACAGGGTCGGACAGATACGCAGTATTTT,CASSQDGQGRTDTQYF
.,TRBV5-1,TRBJ1-4,.,TGCGCCAGCAGCTTGGGGCAGGGGACGGGAGAAAAACTGTTTTTT,CASSLGQGTGEKLFF
.,TRBV29-1,TRBJ2-1,TRBD1,TGCAGCGCCTCCGGGACAGGGGGCTACAAGGAGCAGTTCTTC,CSASGTGGYKEQFF
.,TRBV5-1,TRBJ2-5,.,TGCGCCAGCAGCTTGGGGGGGCCCCCGCAAGAGACCCAGTACTTC,CASSLGGPPQETQYF
.,TRBV5-1,TRBJ2-7,TRBD1,TGCGCCAGCAGCACCATACAGGGGGTTGGCTCCTACGAGCAGTACTTC,CASSTIQGVGSYEQYF
.,TRBV12-3/TRBV12-4,TRBJ2-5,TRBD1,TGTGCCAGCAGGGCCGGGACAGGTGATACCCAGTACTTC,CASRAGTGDTQYF
.,TRBV4-1,TRBJ2-7,.,TGCGCCAGCAGCCAAGATCTACGCTACGAGCAGTACTTC,CASSQDLRYEQYF
.,TRBV7-8,TRBJ2-2,TRBD1,TGTGCCAGCAGCTTATCCCAGGGGGAAGTCGGGGAGCTGTTTTTT,CASSLSQGEVGELFF
.,TRBV28,TRBJ2-1,.,TGTGCCAGCAGGAGACAACAGTACAATGAGCAGTTCTTC,CASRRQQYNEQFF
.,TRBV28,TRBJ1-2,.,TGTGCCAGCAGCTCCCAGGGTAACTATGGCTACACCTTC,CASSSQGNYGYTF
.,TRBV10-1,TRBJ2-2,.,TGCGCCAGCAGTGAGGACAGGTATCGCGGGCTGTTTTTT,CASSEDRYRGLFF
few,TRBV6-1,TRBJ1-2,.,TGTGCCAGCAGTGAACCGTGGCAGGGTGGTAATGGCTACACCTTC,CASSEPWQGGNGYTF
few,TRBV19,TRBJ2-1,.,TGTGCCAGTAGTAGGGACTTTTCTTACAATGAGCAGTTCTTC,CASSRDFSYNEQFF
once,TRBV18,TRBJ1-1,.,TGTGCCAGCTCACCACGGGCGAACACTGAAGCTTTCTTT,CASSPRANTEAFF
.,TRBV7-3,TRBJ2-1,TRBD1,TGTGCCAGCAGCTGGGACAGGGGCAATGAGCAGTTCTTC,CASSWDRGNEQFF
.,TRBV27,TRBJ1-5,.,TGTGCCAGCAGTTTATGGGGGGGCTACAATCAGCCCCAGCATTTT,CASSLWGGYNQPQHF
.,TRBV9,TRBJ1-3,TRBD1,TGTGCCAGCAGCGTTTTTACAGGGGGCACTGGAAACACCATATATTTT,CASSVFTGGTGNTIYF
.,TRBV4-1,TRBJ1-1,TRBD1,TGCGCGACCCGGAGGGGACAGGGATACACTGAAGCTTTCTTT,CATRRGQGYTEAFF
.,TRBV3-1/TRBV3-2,TRBJ2-3,.,TGTGCCAGCAGCCGAAGGGGGTCAGATACGCAGTATTTT,CASSRRGSDTQYF
.,TRBV27,TRBJ2-7,TRBD1,TGTGCCAGCAGTTTGTCCCGGGACAGTCCTTCCTACGAGCAGTACTTC,CASSLSRDSPSYEQYF
.,TRBV19,TRBJ2-7,TRBD2,TGTGCCAGTAGTATAGTTCCTAGCGGGAGATTCTACGAGCAGTACTTC,CASSIVPSGRFYEQYF
.,TRBV7-8,TRBJ1-5,.,TGTGCCAGCACCCCGATGGGGGGGCAATTCAATCAGCCCCAGCATTTT,CASTPMGGQFNQPQHF
.,TRBV6-6,TRBJ1-4,TRBD1,TGTGCCAGCAGGCGCGGACAGGGGGCGGTGGGTGAAAAACTGTTTTTT,CASRRGQGAVGEKLFF
.,TRBV2,TRBJ1-1,.,TGTGCCAGCCTTGGGACTCTGAGGTACGCTGAAGCTTTCTTT,CASLGTLRYAEAFF
.,TRBV9,TRBJ1-4,TRBD1,TGTGCCAGCAGCTCAAGGAAGGGACAGCTTAATGAAAAACTGTTTTTT,CASSSRKGQLNEKLFF
.,TRBV6-5,TRBJ2-7,TRBD1,TGTGCCAGCAGTTCAGACAGGGGGCTCGAGCAGTACTTC,CASSSDRGLEQYF
.,TRBV7-9,TRBJ2-1,.,TGTGCCAGCAGCTTCCAGGGGAAGTACAATGAGCAGTTCTTC,CASSFQGKYNEQFF
.,TRBV28,TRBJ1-6,.,TGTGCCAGCAGTTTATATGGGGGCGATTCACCCCTCCACTTT,CASSLYGGDSPLHF
.,TRBV28,TRBJ1-2,TRBD1,TGTGCCAGCAGTTTTCCCTCGACAGGGGCTAACTATGGCTACACCTTC,CASSFPSTGANYGYTF
.,TRBV29-1,TRBJ1-1,.,TGCAGCGTTCTCAGTGAGGCTGTGAACACTGAAGCTTTCTTT,CSVLSEAVNTEAFF
.,TRBV7-8,TRBJ2-3,.,TGTGCCAGCAGCTTAGGAAACGGGGATACGCAGTATTTT,CASSLGNGDTQYF
.,TRBV7-8,TRBJ1-4,TRBD1,TGTGCCAGCAGCTCTGGAGACAGGGTTAATGAAAAACTGTTTTTT,CASSSGDRVNEKLFF
.,TRBV30,TRBJ1-5,.,TGTGCCTGGAGTGACAGTTATCAGGGCAATCAGCCCCAGCATTTT,CAWSDSYQGNQPQHF
.,TRBV5-5,TRBJ2-1,.,TGTGCCAGCAGCTTGGGCAGTCTGAACACGCAGTTCTTC,CASSLGSLNTQFF
.,TRBV28,TRBJ1-4,TRBD1,TGTGCCAGCACCCCCTGGGACAGGGACGTACAAAAACTGTTTTTT,CASTPWDRDVQKLFF
.,TRBV19,TRBJ2-1,.,TGTGCCAGTAGTATGGCAGGGTTCAATGAGCAGTTCTTC,CASSMAGFNEQFF
.,TRBV4-2,TRBJ2-7,TRBD1,TGTGCCAGCAGCGAGGGACAGCACTACGAGCAGTACTTC,CASSEGQHYEQYF
.,TRBV7-9,TRBJ2-3,.,TGTGCCAGCAGCTTTGGGGCAGGGGTCACAGATACGCAGTATTTT,CASSFGAGVTDTQYF
.,TRBV15,TRBJ2-1,.,TGTGCCACCGCAAGGAGCTCCTACAATGAGCAGTTCTTC,CATARSSYNEQFF
.,TRBV6-5,TRBJ1-2,.,TGTGCCAGCAGTTACTCACCTGGGCAGGAGGCTGGCTACACCTTC,CASSYSPGQEAGYTF
.,TRBV4-1,TRBJ2-1,TRBD2,TGCGCCAGCAGCCAAGCCCGACTAGCGGGAGTGTTGAATGAGCAGTTCTTC,CASSQARLAGVLNEQFF
.,TRBV20-1,TRBJ1-2,TRBD1,TGCAGTGCGGTAAACAGGGGATCCTACACCTTC,CSAVNRGSYTF
.,TRBV19,TRBJ1-1,TRBD1,TGTGCCAGTAGTATAAACAGGGGGCGGCAGAACACTGAAGCTTTCTTT,CASSINRGRQNTEAFF
.,TRBV21-1,TRBJ2-3,.,TGTGCCAGCAGCAAAGGGCTGGTGAGTCGACAGGGGAAGGCAGATACGCAGTATTTT,CASSKGLVSRQGKADTQYF
.,TRBV30,TRBJ2-7,.,TGTGCCTGGAGTGTACCGGGACTCTACGAGCAGTACTTC,CAWSVPGLYEQYF
.,TRBV5-4,TRBJ2-1,TRBD2,TGTGCCAGCAGCCGGACGGGACTAGCAGGCAATGAGCAGTTCTTC,CASSRTGLAGNEQFF
few,TRBV7-5,TRBJ2-3,.,.,CVIVPFGQGAISTDTQYF
.,TRBV27,TRBJ1-2,TRBD1,TGTGCCAGCAGTAGAACAGGGGGCGTAGGATATGGCTACACCTTC,CASSRTGGVGYGYTF
once,TRBV19,TRBJ1-2,.,TGTGCCAGTAGTATAGGGCAGTCCTATGGCTACACCTTC,CASSIGQSYGYTF
.,TRBV7-3,TRBJ2-1,TRBD2,TGTGCCAGCAGCTCAGCGGGAGGGCCGGGGAATGAGCAGTTCTTC,CASSSAGGPGNEQFF
.,TRBV19,TRBJ1-2,.,TGTGCCAGTAGTAGAAGAGGCGGATACTATGGCTACACCTTC,CASSRRGGYYGYTF